These 32 T cell receptor beta chains came from one sample sequenced in a study of shared clonotypes between healthy human individuals. TCRdb keeps only in-frame clones here, not all; method: immunoSEQ multiplex PCR. This sample has around 2.1 million clones, with about 92% found just once. Only CD45RO-negative cells positively selected for CCR7 counted as naive CD8 cells, so terminally differentiated effector memory CD45RA+ cells were excluded. Material: naive CD8+ T cells from PBMCs. Receptor source: a man between 18 and 29 years old in good health. Some clones in this sample may be carry-over from other donors' samples.

This sequence joins TRBV7-9 and TRBJ2-7; 11 bases line up with TRBD2. CDR3 length equals 17 residues. V trimming: 1 base; J trimming: 6 bases; junction bases outside the gene matches: 11. CDR1 and CDR2 (germline): SEHNR, FQNEAQ (reference sequence). CDR3 in amino acids: CASSLDTSGSLWGEQYF. The CDR3 DNA reads as TGTGCCAGCAGCTTAGATACTAGCGGGAGCTTGTGGGGCGAGCAGTACTTC.

The gene calls are TRBV5-1 and TRBJ1-1, with 10 positions matching TRBD1. The CDR3 has 13 residues. The V and J ends lost 3 bases and 7 bases, in that order; junction bases with no gene match: 3. Germline assignment: CDR1 SGHRS and CDR2 YFSETQ. The DNA for the CDR3 is TGCGCCAGCAGCTGGGACAGGGGAGGTGAAGCTTTCTTT. Its translation: CASSWDRGGEAFF. The full variable domain, its missing parts supplied by reference TRBV5-1 and TRBJ1-1, is KAGVTQTPRYLIKTRGQQVTLSCSPISGHRSVSWYQQTPGQGLQFLFEYFSETQRNKGNFPGRFSGRQFSNSRSEMNVSTLELGDSALYLCASSWDRGGEAFFGQGTRLTVV.

This chain joins TRBV9 and TRBJ2-7, with TRBD1 matching over 9 bases. The CDR3 spans 14 residues. J lost 5 bases, V lost 5 bases, and 8 bases had no gene match. The germline gives CDR1 SGDLS, CDR2 YYNGEE. For the CDR3, the DNA is TGTGCCAGCAGGGGACAGGGTGGACAAGACGAGCAGTACTTC. As protein: CASRGQGGQDEQYF.

The J gene is TRBJ1-1, the V gene TRBV27; 7 bases agree with TRBD1. This CDR3 comprises 18 residues. V gave up 4 bases and J gave up 3 bases; unmatched junction bases: 17. The V gene's germline CDR1 is MNHEY and CDR2 SMNVEV (reference sequence). This CDR3 reads CASSSLYIDRVGYTEAFF. CDR3 in DNA: TGTGCCAGCAGTTCACTTTATATTGACAGGGTAGGGTACACTGAAGCTTTCTTT.

J is TRBJ2-1 and V is TRBV27; 10 nucleotides agree with TRBD2. Germline V gene lookup returns CDR1 MNHEY and CDR2 SMNVEV (reference sequence). The CDR3 is made up of 15 amino acids. Trimming took 3 bases from V and 6 from J; bases not matched to a gene: 5. CDR3 amino acids: CASSFSLAGTNEQFF. Here the CDR3 DNA reads TGTGCCAGCAGTTTTTCACTAGCGGGAACCAATGAGCAGTTCTTC.

The chain recombines TRBV7-8 with TRBJ2-4; unclear D gene. This CDR3 region has 13 residues. V dropped 4 bases and J dropped 5 bases, with 9 bases sitting between them. The germline gives CDR1 SGHVS, CDR2 FQNEAQ. As DNA, the CDR3 is TGTGCCAGCAGCTCTGTGGACGAAAACATTCAGTACTTC. Amino acids: CASSSVDENIQYF.

The chain couples TRBV28 to TRBJ2-1; 12 nucleotides match TRBD1. This CDR3 has 17 residues. From germline, CDR1 is MDHEN and CDR2 SYDVKM. The V segment lost 5 bases and the J segment 7 bases; nucleotides outside the gene matches: 12. The CDR3 reads CASSQTTGTGGLNEQFF. The CDR3 DNA follows: TGTGCCAGCAGTCAAACAACCGGGACAGGGGGCCTGAATGAGCAGTTCTTC.

The chain recombines TRBV7-9 with TRBJ2-1, with 7 bases matching TRBD2. Germline values: CDR1 SEHNR, CDR2 FQNEAQ (reference sequence). The CDR3 spans 14 residues. V gave up 8 bases and J gave up 4 bases; unmatched junction bases: 8. The CDR3 DNA reads TGTGCCAGCGCTCGGGGGGTAAGGTACAATGAGCAGTTCTTC. This sequence encodes CASARGVRYNEQFF.

The chain combines TRBV28 with TRBJ1-2; no firm D call. The CDR3 loop spans 14 amino acids. V was shortened by 8 bases and J by 2 bases, with 15 bases between the two germline ends. From germline, CDR1 is MDHEN and CDR2 SYDVKM. The CDR3 nucleotides read TGTGCCAGCGGATTACGGGTGTTCAACTATGGCTACACCTTC. It specifies CASGLRVFNYGYTF.

There are a few counts of this clone. V usage is TRBV29-1 and J usage is TRBJ2-1; 8 bases fit TRBD1. Germline V lookup: CDR1 SQVTM, CDR2 ANQGSEA. J gave up 2 bases and V 6 bases, and 3 bases lay outside the gene matches. This CDR3 contains 13 residues. This chain's CDR3 is CSVLTGAYNEQFF. Written as DNA, the CDR3 is TGCAGCGTATTGACAGGGGCCTACAATGAGCAGTTCTTC.

This chain connects TRBV29-1 to TRBJ2-7; 8 nucleotides match TRBD1. There are 13 residues in the CDR3. J was trimmed by 6 bases and V by 6 bases; bases with no gene match: 10. CDR1 is SQVTM and CDR2 is ANQGSEA in the germline V gene. The DNA for the CDR3 is TGCAGCGTATACCAGGGGGCGTTAAGCGAGCAGTACTTC. Translated: CSVYQGALSEQYF.

The J gene is TRBJ2-5, the V gene TRBV7-8; tentatively, D is TRBD1 or TRBD2 (6 bases each). Trimming stripped 5 bases from V and 4 bases from J, with 20 bases between. The V gene's germline CDR1 is SGHVS and CDR2 FQNEAQ. The CDR3 is 16 amino acids. CDR3 in DNA: TGTGCCAGCAGCGGACGGGGGCTAGCAGGTTTAGAGACCCAGTACTTC. Residues: CASSGRGLAGLETQYF.

The rearrangement uses TRBV9 and TRBJ2-1; D ambiguous. Trimming shortened V by 3 bases and J by 10 bases, and 8 bases separated the two germline ends. Germline assignment: CDR1 SGDLS and CDR2 YYNGEE. This CDR3 has 11 amino acids. DNA for the CDR3: TGTGCCAGCAGCGCCTCAAGGGAGCAGTTCTTC. Residues: CASSASREQFF.

In the case of this clone: This could be a read error, since a much larger clone is one nucleotide away. Other DNA sequences in the same sample also yield this CDR3. The DNA of the CDR3 is TGTGCCAGCAGCTTAGCGGGCGAGCAGTACTTC. Translating gives CASSLAGEQYF. The chain employs TRBV7-9 and TRBJ2-7; D remains unclear. This CDR3 contains 11 residues. Germline V CDR1 and CDR2: SEHNR, FQNEAQ (reference sequence). V lost 0 bases, J lost 6 bases, and 3 bases lay in between.

This chain joins TRBV7-9 and TRBJ1-2; D remains unclear. Looked up from germline, CDR1 is SEHNR and CDR2 is FQNEAQ (reference sequence). Trimming pared 1 base from V and 7 bases from J, leaving 10 bases between. The CDR3 covers 13 residues. CDR3 DNA: TGTGCCAGCAGCTTAGGCGGGTTGGGTGGCTACACCTTC. Translated, it gives CASSLGGLGGYTF. The variable domain in full, completed from reference TRBV7-9 and TRBJ1-2, reads DTGVSQNPRHKITKRGQNVTFRCDPISEHNRLYWYRQTLGQGPEFLTYFQNEAQLEKSRLLSDRFSAERPKGSFSTLEIQRTEQGDSAMYLCASSLGGLGGYTFGSGTRLTVV.

The rearrangement joins TRBV30 to TRBJ2-3; D is perhaps TRBD2 (5 bases). Germline assignment: CDR1 GTSNPN and CDR2 SVGIG (reference sequence). CDR3 length: 14 amino acids. The CDR3 spells CARGGSPTTDTQYF. Here the CDR3 DNA reads TGTGCTCGAGGTGGGAGCCCCACCACAGATACGCAGTATTTT.

The chain couples TRBV9 to TRBJ2-2; perhaps TRBD2 as D (6 bases). Germline V CDR1 and CDR2: SGDLS, YYNGEE. V lost 0 bases and J lost 7, with 16 bases in between. This CDR3 is 16 amino acids long. The CDR3 reads CASSVAGRWSDGELFF. The CDR3 nucleotides are TGTGCCAGCAGCGTAGCCGGGAGATGGTCGGACGGGGAGCTGTTTTTT.

V and J are TRBV6-4 and TRBJ1-2; 8 bases match TRBD1. This CDR3 contains 13 residues. V lost 4 bases to trimming and J lost 3 bases; unmatched junction nucleotides: 1. Germline CDR1 reads MRHNA; CDR2 reads SNTAGT. CDR3 protein: CASSAQGDYGYTF. The CDR3 region has the DNA TGTGCCAGCAGTGCACAGGGGGACTATGGCTACACCTTC.

The rearrangement uses TRBV7-3 and TRBJ2-3, with D perhaps matching TRBD1 (6 bases). Germline loops: CDR1 SGHTA, CDR2 FQGTGA. V lost 5 bases and J lost 5, with 23 bases in between. The CDR3 runs to 17 residues. The CDR3 reads CASSLTPQGSILDTQYF. As DNA, the CDR3 is TGTGCCAGCAGCCTTACCCCACAGGGAAGTATATTAGATACGCAGTATTTT.

This rearrangement joins TRBV7-9 to TRBJ1-2, with D possibly matching TRBD1 (6 bases). The CDR3 contains 14 residues. Germline loops: CDR1 SEHNR, CDR2 FQNEAQ (reference sequence). Deletions cut 5 bases from V and 4 bases from J, with 14 bases between. In DNA form, the CDR3 reads TGTGCCAGCAGCCGGAGTGGACAGCTCTATGGCTACACCTTC. Encoded protein: CASSRSGQLYGYTF.

This CDR3 is CASKADRGWETQYF. CDR3 bases: TGTGCCAGCAAGGCGGACAGGGGGTGGGAGACCCAGTACTTC. J is TRBJ2-5 and V is TRBV7-9; TRBD1 matches 10 bases. Germline V lookup: CDR1 SEHNR, CDR2 FQNEAQ (reference sequence). This CDR3 is 14 amino acids long. V shed 7 bases, J shed 5 bases, and the junction held 7 bases outside the gene matches. Variable domain in full (rest from reference TRBV7-9 and TRBJ2-5): DTGVSQNPRHKITKRGQNVTFRCDPISEHNRLYWYRQTLGQGPEFLTYFQNEAQLEKSRLLSDRFSAERPKGSFSTLEIQRTEQGDSAMYLCASKADRGWETQYFGPGTRLLVL.

The chain employs TRBV9 and TRBJ2-7; weak D call: TRBD1 (5 bases). There are 13 residues in the CDR3. CDR1 is SGDLS and CDR2 is YYNGEE in the germline V gene. With 7 bases removed from V and 7 bases from J, the gap between germline ends came to 18 bases. The CDR3 DNA reads as TGTGCCAGCGGAAAGGGGCAGGCCCGGGAGCAGTACTTC. This codes for CASGKGQAREQYF.

This sequence joins TRBV4-3 and TRBJ2-2, with D possibly matching TRBD2 (5 bases). This CDR3 spans 16 amino acids. V was pared by 0 bases and J by 4 bases, with 12 bases between. In germline, CDR1 is LGHNA, CDR2 YSLEER. The CDR3 DNA sequence: TGCGCCAGCAGCCAAGACAGTCACGAGGGCACCGGGGAGCTGTTTTTT. Its protein product is CASSQDSHEGTGELFF.

This rearrangement joins TRBV4-1 to TRBJ2-5; unclear D gene. Gene TRBJ2-7 matches the end of the DNA better, so the J call may be wrong. Per the germline V gene, CDR1 is MGHRA and CDR2 is YSYEKL. This CDR3 contains 14 residues. CDR3 DNA: TGCGCCAGCAGCCAAGATAGGCGGCCCCACGAGCAGTACTTC. Translating it yields CASSQDRRPHEQYF.

The rearrangement joins TRBV7-9 to TRBJ2-2, with a weak D call TRBD1 (5 bases). This CDR3 contains 15 residues. Per germline, CDR1 SEHNR and CDR2 FQNEAQ (reference sequence). The V and J ends lost 1 base and 4 bases respectively, with 10 bases between them. The CDR3 sequence: CASSLEWGGTGELFF. CDR3 in DNA: TGTGCCAGCAGCTTAGAGTGGGGCGGCACCGGGGAGCTGTTTTTT.

The genes are TRBV4-1 and TRBJ2-5; 10 positions match TRBD1. The CDR3 covers 16 residues. V was clipped by 1 base and J by 5 bases; unmatched bases: 7. CDR1 is MGHRA and CDR2 is YSYEKL in the germline V gene. The CDR3 loop is CASSQVGTGVEETQYF. CDR3 sequence (DNA): TGCGCCAGCAGCCAAGTAGGGACAGGGGTGGAGGAGACCCAGTACTTC.

The chain uses TRBV28 and TRBJ1-5; no firm D call. The CDR3 extends over 13 amino acids. CDR1 and CDR2 (germline): MDHEN, SYDVKM. The V and J ends lost 8 bases and 0 bases respectively, with 8 bases between them. CDR3: CASLLYSNQPQHF. CDR3 nucleotide sequence: TGTGCCAGCCTTCTATATAGCAATCAGCCCCAGCATTTT.

The rearrangement uses TRBV11-2 and TRBJ2-7; 7 bases match TRBD1. V shed 5 bases and J 7 bases; nucleotides not matched to a gene: 8. Per germline, CDR1 SGHAT and CDR2 FQNNGV. This CDR3 contains 13 residues. For the CDR3, the DNA is TGTGCCAGCAGCCGAATCAGGGGGTCGGAGCAGTACTTC. It is translated as CASSRIRGSEQYF.

This clone was counted once. V gene TRBV9 combines with J gene TRBJ1-4, with 7 bases matching TRBD1. The CDR3 is made up of 13 amino acids. Trimming removed 3 bases from V and 8 bases from J; junction bases left unmatched: 4. From germline, CDR1 is SGDLS and CDR2 YYNGEE. The CDR3 sequence is CASSATGREKLFF. CDR3 in DNA: TGTGCCAGCAGCGCGACAGGGCGGGAAAAACTGTTTTTT.

This sequence joins TRBV10-2 and TRBJ2-4; a weak D match, TRBD2 (5 bases). This CDR3 spans 15 amino acids. Germline values: CDR1 WSHSY, CDR2 SAAADI. The V end was cut by 6 bases, the J end by 2 bases, with 14 bases between. This CDR3 is CASRFGGLSKNIQYF. As DNA, the CDR3 is TGCGCCAGCAGATTCGGAGGTCTCTCCAAAAACATTCAGTACTTC.

The V gene is TRBV7-9, the J gene TRBJ2-6, with 7 bases lining up with TRBD2. Germline lookup yields CDR1 SEHNR and CDR2 FQNEAQ (reference sequence). Germline trimming cut 8 bases from V and 0 bases from J; bases unmatched to any gene: 13. CDR3 length: 18 residues. DNA of the CDR3: TGTGCCAGCCAAATCTGGCTAGCGGCACACTCTGGGGCCAACGTCCTGACTTTC. Its translation is CASQIWLAAHSGANVLTF.

Remarks on this clone: Other nucleotide sequences in the sample specify the same CDR3. The chain joins TRBV28 to TRBJ2-7; TRBD1 is a possible D gene (6 bases). CDR1 is MDHEN, CDR2 SYDVKM, per germline. The CDR3 runs to 13 residues. Between the trimmed V and J ends, which lost 4 bases and 3 bases, there was a span of 10 bases. The CDR3 is CASSSQGGYEQYF. The CDR3 DNA reads as TGTGCCAGCAGTTCCCAAGGGGGCTACGAGCAGTACTTC. Looking up the rest from reference TRBV28 and TRBJ2-7 gives the full variable domain: DVKVTQSSRYLVKRTGEKVFLECVQDMDHENMFWYRQDPGLGLRLIYFSYDVKMKEKGDIPEGYSVSREKKERFSLILESASTNQTSMYLCASSSQGGYEQYFGPGTRLTVT.